The 28 T cell receptor beta chains presented below share a single source sample, sequenced in a study of blood T cells in healthy people across ages. A J-beta primer mix and a sample-barcoded 5' primer were used in a second PCR of about 7 to 11 cycles. Via MiXCR, TCRdb re-called the 5' RACE reads, giving one row per CDR3 protein. Among over a million distinct CDR3 sequences, almost 60% were seen once, and the ten largest hold over 5.5%. Material: blood. These receptors were taken from a young man in good health.

The CDR3 spells CASSRSSGNYNSPLHF. CDR3 coding DNA: TGCGCCAGCAGCCGGTCCTCAGGGAATTATAATTCACCCCTCCACTTT. The chain links TRBV4-3 to TRBJ1-6; tentative D call: TRBD1 (5 bases). Germline CDR1 is LGHNA and CDR2 is YSLEER. This CDR3 region has 16 residues. V dropped 4 bases and J dropped 4 bases, with 14 bases sitting between them.

V is TRBV2 and J is TRBJ2-4; 11 positions agree with TRBD1. Germline V CDR1 and CDR2: SNHLY, FYNNEI. The CDR3 loop spans 17 amino acids. V lost 1 base to trimming and J lost 13 bases; unmatched junction nucleotides: 15. CDR3 DNA sequence: TGTGCCAGCAGTGAAGGCTTCCCCGGGACAGGGGGTGGGGAGCAGTACTTC. Amino acids: CASSEGFPGTGGGEQYF.

Details on this clonotype: Germline is not matched at one junction end, which may reflect a read error. This sequence joins TRBV5-1 and TRBJ2-3, with D perhaps given as TRBD1 or TRBD2 (5 bases each). Germline CDR1 SGHRS, CDR2 YFSETQ. The CDR3 sequence is 15 residues long. The CDR3 DNA follows: TGCGCCAGCAGGTTGGGCCCGGGACGAACGGATACGCAGTATTTT. It specifies CASRLGPGRTDTQYF.

J is TRBJ2-4 and V is TRBV3-1; no clear D. The better agreement between TRBJ2-7 and the DNA end casts doubt on the J call. Germline V lookup: CDR1 LGHDT, CDR2 YNNKEL (reference sequence). The CDR3 loop spans 15 amino acids. The DNA for the CDR3 is TGTGCCAGCAGCCAAGGGAGTCTTGGGGTCTACGAGCAGTACTTC. It yields the protein CASSQGSLGVYEQYF.

The chain links TRBV6-1 to TRBJ2-1; TRBD2 matches at 9 bases. J was trimmed by 8 bases and V by 10 bases; bases with no gene match: 6. Germline CDR1 MNHNS, CDR2 SASEGT. The CDR3 is made up of 12 amino acids. CDR3 DNA sequence: TGTGCCACCTTAGCGGGAGACCATGAGCAGTTCTTC. Protein product: CATLAGDHEQFF.

This clonotype has only a few counts. The chain is built from TRBV15 and TRBJ2-4; TRBD2 is a possible D gene (5 bases). The DNA end is more similar to TRBJ2-7, so the J call may be wrong. The germline V gene has CDR1 LNHNV and CDR2 YYDKDF (reference sequence). The CDR3 spans 14 residues. CDR3 amino acids: CATSNFVEAYEQYF. The CDR3 nucleotides read TGTGCCACCAGCAATTTTGTGGAGGCCTACGAGCAGTACTTC.

This chain connects TRBV11-2 to TRBJ2-5; no clear D gene. Judging by the DNA end, TRBJ2-7 fits better; the J call may be wrong. The CDR3 totals 12 residues. Germline-derived CDR1 and CDR2 are SGHAT and FQNNGV. This CDR3 is CASSLWEGEQYF. CDR3 coding DNA: TGTGCCAGCAGCTTATGGGAAGGCGAGCAGTACTTC.

V and J are TRBV7-2 and TRBJ2-5; 10 nucleotides line up with TRBD2. The CDR3 extends over 19 amino acids. After removal of 0 bases from V and 0 bases from J, the junction contained 10 bases not matched to a gene. Looked up from germline, CDR1 is SGHTA and CDR2 is FQGNSA. CDR3 loop: CASSLASSGGALNQETQYF. The CDR3 DNA reads TGTGCCAGCAGCTTAGCGTCGAGCGGGGGGGCCCTCAACCAAGAGACCCAGTACTTC.

The J gene is TRBJ2-1, the V gene TRBV29-1; 9 nucleotides align to TRBD1. The junction had 6 bases not matched to a gene; V was cut back by 5 bases and J by 7 bases. Germline loops: CDR1 SQVTM, CDR2 ANQGSEA. This CDR3 spans 13 amino acids. The CDR3 DNA is TGCAGCGTTCTCCGGGACAGGGCTAATGAGCAGTTCTTC. Encoded protein: CSVLRDRANEQFF.

The V call is TRBV20-1, the J call TRBJ1-4, with TRBD1 identical over 10 bases. From germline, CDR1 is DFQATT and CDR2 SNEGSKA (reference sequence). V shed 5 bases, J shed 7 bases, and the junction held 10 bases outside the gene matches. There are 15 residues in the CDR3. The CDR3 nucleotides are TGCAGTGCTGTCCCGGGACAGGGGCACCCTGAAAAACTGTTTTTT. Amino acid sequence: CSAVPGQGHPEKLFF.

A few counts support this clonotype. The gene calls are TRBV4-2 and TRBJ1-4; D not certain. With 2 bases removed from V and 8 bases from J, the gap between germline ends came to 12 bases. Germline V CDR1 and CDR2: LGHNA, YNFKEQ. The CDR3 is made up of 14 amino acids. The CDR3 DNA is TGTGCCAGCAGCCAACAGCTTAATGAGGAAAAACTGTTTTTT. Protein product: CASSQQLNEEKLFF.

This sequence joins TRBV2 and TRBJ2-1; D might be TRBD1 or TRBD2, each matching 7 bases. The CDR3 is 16 amino acids. V lost 5 bases to trimming and J lost 7 bases, with 21 bases between them. CDR1 and CDR2 (germline): SNHLY, FYNNEI. In DNA, the CDR3 is TGTGCCAGCAGTCCTATGTCGGGAGGCAGGGGGAATGAGCAGTTCTTC. Residues: CASSPMSGGRGNEQFF.

This clonotype occurred many times. The chain is built from TRBV20-1 and TRBJ2-1, with TRBD2 as a possible D gene (6 bases). CDR1 and CDR2 (germline): DFQATT, SNEGSKA (reference sequence). Trimming shortened V by 0 bases and J by 9 bases, and 9 bases separated the two germline ends. CDR3 length: 12 amino acids. The DNA of the CDR3 is TGCAGTGCTAGAGAGCGGGAAACTGAGCAGTTCTTC. Protein product: CSARERETEQFF.

This chain joins TRBV29-1 and TRBJ1-2; no definite D call. The V and J ends lost 3 bases and 2 bases respectively, with 10 bases between them. From germline, CDR1 is SQVTM and CDR2 ANQGSEA. The CDR3 covers 13 residues. CDR3 sequence: CSVERLGNYGYTF. The CDR3 DNA is TGCAGCGTTGAGCGGTTAGGAAACTATGGCTACACCTTC.

The rearrangement uses TRBV3-1 and TRBJ2-3; D gene unclear. The germline CDR1 and CDR2 sequences are LGHDT and YNNKEL (reference sequence). With 3 bases removed from V and 6 bases from J, the gap between germline ends came to 13 bases. CDR3 length: 14 residues. DNA of the CDR3: TGTGCCAGCAGCCATCGGAGTAAAAGGGATACGCAGTATTTT. Amino acid sequence: CASSHRSKRDTQYF.

A few counts support this clonotype. This chain uses TRBV29-1 with TRBJ1-2, with D possibly TRBD1 on 5 matching bases. This CDR3 contains 11 residues. CDR1 SQVTM and CDR2 ANQGSEA come from the germline V gene. The CDR3 loop is CGGSANYGYTF. CDR3 in DNA: TGCGGGGGGAGTGCTAACTATGGCTACACCTTC.

The V gene is TRBV4-1, the J gene TRBJ2-5; D uncertain. The CDR3 is made up of 17 amino acids. Trimming shortened V by 0 bases and J by 2 bases, and 16 bases separated the two germline ends. Germline V lookup: CDR1 MGHRA, CDR2 YSYEKL. The CDR3 DNA sequence: TGCGCCAGCAGCCAAGAGCAACGGGTCCTAACTCAAGAGACCCAGTACTTC. This codes for CASSQEQRVLTQETQYF.

This clonotype was seen just once. The J gene is TRBJ2-2, the V gene TRBV5-1; 9 positions match TRBD1. V lost 4 bases, J lost 3 bases, and 4 bases stayed unmatched. Per germline, CDR1 SGHRS and CDR2 YFSETQ. The length of the CDR3 is 15 residues. The chain's CDR3 is CASSPRDRDTGELFF. In DNA, the CDR3 is TGCGCCAGCAGCCCCCGGGACAGGGACACCGGGGAGCTGTTTTTT.

This chain joins TRBV28 and TRBJ1-1; D remains ambiguous. CDR1 is MDHEN and CDR2 is SYDVKM in the germline V gene. V lost 3 bases and J 2 bases, leaving 13 bases between the germline ends. This CDR3 spans 15 amino acids. In nucleotides, the CDR3 is TGTGCCAGCAGTTTTGGTAGGGCCTTTAACACTGAAGCTTTCTTT. It codes for CASSFGRAFNTEAFF. Combining the CDR3 with reference TRBV28 and TRBJ1-1 gives the whole variable domain DVKVTQSSRYLVKRTGEKVFLECVQDMDHENMFWYRQDPGLGLRLIYFSYDVKMKEKGDIPEGYSVSREKKERFSLILESASTNQTSMYLCASSFGRAFNTEAFFGQGTRLTVV.

J is TRBJ2-7 and V is TRBV5-1, with 9 bases matching TRBD2. With 2 bases clipped from V and 4 bases from J, the junction kept 1 base outside the gene matches. This CDR3 is 13 amino acids long. The germline V gene encodes CDR1 SGHRS and CDR2 YFSETQ. The CDR3 sequence is CASSFTSGYEQYF. In nucleotides, the CDR3 is TGCGCCAGCAGCTTTACTAGCGGGTACGAGCAGTACTTC.

The V call is TRBV7-2, the J call TRBJ2-3; 11 nucleotides agree with TRBD2. V dropped 1 base and J dropped 6; count of bases not matched to a gene: 3. CDR3 size: 15 residues. Germline CDR1 and CDR2: SGHTA and FQGNSA. The CDR3 is CASSLGSSGGDTQYF. Written as DNA, the CDR3 is TGTGCCAGCAGCTTAGGTTCTAGCGGGGGGGATACGCAGTATTTT.

The rearrangement joins TRBV28 to TRBJ2-4, with 8 bases that match TRBD1. The DNA end favors TRBJ2-7, so the J call may be wrong. This CDR3 region has 15 residues. Germline CDR1 and CDR2: MDHEN and SYDVKM. The CDR3, as DNA: TGTGCCAGCAGTTTAAGGAGGACAGGGTACCACGAGCAGTACTTC. Its translation is CASSLRRTGYHEQYF.

The chain joins TRBV7-2 to TRBJ1-1, with 8 bases that match TRBD1. Germline V gene sequence: CDR1 SGHTA, CDR2 FQGNSA. The CDR3 length is 15 residues. After removal of 4 bases from V and 2 bases from J, the junction contained 6 bases not matched to a gene. The CDR3 loop reads CASSYGDRTNTEAFF. CDR3 bases: TGTGCCAGCAGCTATGGGGACAGGACAAACACTGAAGCTTTCTTT.

The J gene is TRBJ2-4, the V gene TRBV28, with 7 bases aligning to TRBD1. Near its end, the DNA agrees better with TRBJ2-7, so the J call may be wrong. This CDR3 has 15 amino acids. CDR1 and CDR2 (germline): MDHEN, SYDVKM. CDR3 sequence reads: CASNMIGQAPDEQYF. CDR3 coding DNA: TGTGCCAGCAACATGATCGGACAGGCCCCTGACGAGCAGTACTTC.

V usage is TRBV21-1 and J usage is TRBJ2-7; the table names TRBD1, a call not compared with the DNA. TRBV21-1 is reported as a pseudogene. The CDR3 contains 14 residues. The CDR3 nucleotides are TGTGCCAGCAGCGCGGACAGGGGTTGCTACGAGCAGTACTTC. This gives the protein CASSADRGCYEQYF.

This chain joins TRBV29-1 and TRBJ2-1; TRBD2 matches at 13 bases. V lost 4 bases, J lost 0 bases, and 9 bases stayed unmatched. CDR3 length equals 18 residues. Germline loops: CDR1 SQVTM, CDR2 ANQGSEA. The chain's CDR3 is CSVVGRTSGRYSYNEQFF. The CDR3 region has the DNA TGCAGCGTTGTAGGCAGGACTAGCGGGAGATACTCCTACAATGAGCAGTTCTTC.

The chain links TRBV10-3 to TRBJ1-1; 9 bases align to TRBD1. This CDR3 is built from 14 residues. Losses at the gene ends were 4 bases for V and 3 bases for J; bases not matched to a gene: 3. Germline CDR1 ENHRY, CDR2 SYGVKD. Here the CDR3 DNA reads TGTGCCATCAGTGGAGACAGGGGGTACACTGAAGCTTTCTTT. This gives the protein CAISGDRGYTEAFF.

This chain uses TRBV3-1 with TRBJ2-7, with TRBD2 matching over 14 bases. Trimming removed 2 bases from V and 5 bases from J; junction bases left unmatched: 11. CDR1 and CDR2 from the germline V gene are LGHDT and YNNKEL (reference sequence). There are 18 residues in the CDR3. This CDR3 reads CASSQRPIGTSGSNEQYF. The DNA of the CDR3 is TGTGCCAGCAGCCAAAGGCCCATTGGGACTAGCGGGAGTAACGAGCAGTACTTC.